These 9 T cell receptor beta chains originate from one sample sequenced in a study of blood T cell repertoires in COVID-19. Repertoires were generated with immunoSEQ multiplex PCR, while TCRdb's copy carries only in-frame clones and drops some. The sample lists 50,000 to 70,000 clones; around three quarters were seen once. Sequenced sample: peripheral blood. These receptors all come from a man aged 60 to 75 with acute or convalescent COVID-19.

This clone was detected only once. The chain combines TRBV6-5 with TRBJ1-1; D unclear. The length of the CDR3 is 13 residues. V was shortened by 0 bases and J by 11 bases, with 13 bases between the two germline ends. CDR1 MNHEY and CDR2 SVGAGI come from the germline V gene. CDR3 sequence: CASSYSSSRRAFF. DNA of the CDR3: TGTGCCAGCAGTTACTCATCCTCCAGGAGGGCTTTCTTT.

The rearrangement links TRBV4-2 to TRBJ1-1; possibly TRBD1 for D (5 bases). The CDR3 length is 16 residues. Germline V gives CDR1 LGHNA, CDR2 YNFKEQ. V was trimmed by 0 bases and J by 1 base, leaving 12 bases between them. In nucleotides, the CDR3 is TGTGCCAGCAGCCAAGATTCTTGGGGGGGGAACACTGAAGCTTTCTTT. Encoded protein: CASSQDSWGGNTEAFF.

The gene calls are TRBV28 and TRBJ2-6, with 11 bases that match TRBD2. Germline V CDR1 and CDR2: MDHEN, SYDVKM. The CDR3 spans 17 residues. The V gene end was trimmed by 6 bases and the J gene end by 3 bases; junction bases not matched to a gene: 7. CDR3 region: CASRTRLAGGGANVLTF. CDR3 nucleotide sequence: TGTGCCAGCAGAACGAGGCTAGCGGGAGGTGGGGCCAACGTCCTGACTTTC.

By its share, this clone is medium-sized (0.01 to 0.1%). The chain links TRBV11-2 to TRBJ2-1, with 7 bases lining up with TRBD2. From germline, CDR1 is SGHAT and CDR2 FQNNGV. The CDR3 runs 14 residues. V trimming: 9 bases; J trimming: 6 bases; junction bases outside the gene matches: 11. The CDR3 reads CASSASGNRNEQFF. DNA for the CDR3: TGTGCCAGTTCGGCCAGCGGGAACCGCAATGAGCAGTTCTTC.

The chain carries TRBV30 and TRBJ2-3, with TRBD2 matching over 7 bases. This CDR3 spans 15 amino acids. Germline CDR1 reads GTSNPN; CDR2 reads SVGIG (reference sequence). V was clipped by 1 base and J by 2 bases; unmatched bases: 6. The CDR3 protein is CAWSEGGGPTDTQYF. CDR3 DNA: TGTGCCTGGAGTGAGGGCGGGGGACCCACAGATACGCAGTATTTT.

This clone was observed a single time. This chain links TRBV25-1 with TRBJ2-7; 7 bases fit TRBD1. Germline V gives CDR1 MGHDK, CDR2 SYGVNS. The J segment lost 3 bases and the V segment lost 4 bases, leaving 0 bases of the junction unmatched. This CDR3 spans 12 amino acids. The CDR3 loop is CASSGQGYEQYF. DNA for the CDR3: TGTGCCAGCAGTGGACAGGGCTACGAGCAGTACTTC.

The V call is TRBV24-1, the J call TRBJ1-1; tentatively, D is TRBD1 (6 bases). The CDR3 is 16 amino acids. Trimming removed 2 bases from V and 0 bases from J, with 12 bases in between. CDR1 and CDR2 (germline): KGHDR, SFDVKD. Here the CDR3 reads CATSDSTGPMNTEAFF. CDR3 nucleotide sequence: TGTGCCACCAGTGATTCGACAGGCCCTATGAACACTGAAGCTTTCTTT.

The chain couples TRBV28 to TRBJ1-4, with D unclear. The germline V gene encodes CDR1 MDHEN and CDR2 SYDVKM. V was trimmed by 3 bases and J by 4 bases, leaving 9 bases between them. The CDR3 has 14 residues. The CDR3 DNA is TGTGCCAGCAGTTTCGGGAGCTTTAATGAAAAACTGTTTTTT. Its protein product is CASSFGSFNEKLFF.

This clone came up once. This chain uses TRBV15 with TRBJ2-3; the match to TRBD2 covers 10 bases. CDR1 and CDR2 (germline): LNHNV, YYDKDF (reference sequence). The V and J ends lost 0 bases and 0 bases, in that order; junction bases with no gene match: 0. The CDR3 is 16 amino acids. The CDR3 protein is CATSRELAGSTDTQYF. As DNA, the CDR3 is TGTGCCACCAGCAGAGAACTAGCGGGAAGCACAGATACGCAGTATTTT.